This TCR beta chain emerged from a study of blood T cell repertoires in COVID-19. Study-wide background: Samples taken during acute and convalescent COVID-19 were collected in the United States, Italy and Spain. T cells, B-cell-depleted T cells, or PBMCs provided the cDNA or gDNA that served as material.

CDR1 SGHKS and CDR2 YYEKEE come from the germline V gene (reference sequence). Trimming removed 7 bases from V and 2 bases from J, with 15 bases in between. The CDR3 extends over 14 amino acids. Authors' analysis steps: Amplified reference gene primers provided the basis for estimating nucleated cell counts. Measured with immunoSEQ multiplex PCR; TCRdb has only the in-frame clones, and not every one. For V, J and clone size, that table is used; D and trimming come from the DNA. The sample consists of 320,000 or so clones, 85% of them appearing once. Adults between roughly 18 and 95 years of age took part from fewer than 30 US areas.

What was sequenced was PBMCs or T cells enriched from blood (not recorded which). V and J are TRBV5-5 and TRBJ2-5; a possible D gene is TRBD2 (5 bases). This clonotype was obtained from a woman aged 25 to 45 who had been exposed to COVID-19. CDR3 nucleotides: TGTGCCAGCGGGAGAGACCCGAATCAAGAGACCCAGTACTTC. Encoded protein: CASGRDPNQETQYF.